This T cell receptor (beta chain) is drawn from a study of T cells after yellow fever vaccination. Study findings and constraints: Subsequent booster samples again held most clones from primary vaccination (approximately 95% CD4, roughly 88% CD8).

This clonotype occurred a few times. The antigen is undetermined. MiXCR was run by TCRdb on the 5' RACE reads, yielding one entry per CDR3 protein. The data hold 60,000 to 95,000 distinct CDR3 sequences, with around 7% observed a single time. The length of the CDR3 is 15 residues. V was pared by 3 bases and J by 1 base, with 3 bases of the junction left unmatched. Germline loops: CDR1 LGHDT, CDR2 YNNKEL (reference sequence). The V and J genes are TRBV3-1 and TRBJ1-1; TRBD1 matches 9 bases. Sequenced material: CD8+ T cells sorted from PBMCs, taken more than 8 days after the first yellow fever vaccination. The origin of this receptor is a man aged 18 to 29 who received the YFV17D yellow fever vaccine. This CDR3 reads CASSHWDRENTEAFF. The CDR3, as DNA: TGTGCCAGCAGCCATTGGGACAGGGAGAACACTGAAGCTTTCTTT.